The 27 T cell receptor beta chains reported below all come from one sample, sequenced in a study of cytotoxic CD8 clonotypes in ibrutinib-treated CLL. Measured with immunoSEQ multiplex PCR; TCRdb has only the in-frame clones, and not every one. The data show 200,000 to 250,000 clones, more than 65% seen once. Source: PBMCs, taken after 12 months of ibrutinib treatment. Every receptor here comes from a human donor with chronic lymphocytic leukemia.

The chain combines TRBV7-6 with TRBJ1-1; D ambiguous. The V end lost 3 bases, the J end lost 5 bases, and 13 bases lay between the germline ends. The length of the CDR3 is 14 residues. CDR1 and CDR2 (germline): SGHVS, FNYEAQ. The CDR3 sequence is CASSFAAFDTEAFF. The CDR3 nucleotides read TGTGCCAGCAGCTTTGCAGCTTTTGATACTGAAGCTTTCTTT. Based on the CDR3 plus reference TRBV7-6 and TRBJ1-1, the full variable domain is GAGVSQSPRYKVTKRGQDVALRCDPISGHVSLYWYRQALGQGPEFLTYFNYEAQQDKSGLPNDRFSAERPEGSISTLTIQRTEQRDSAMYRCASSFAAFDTEAFFGQGTRLTVV.

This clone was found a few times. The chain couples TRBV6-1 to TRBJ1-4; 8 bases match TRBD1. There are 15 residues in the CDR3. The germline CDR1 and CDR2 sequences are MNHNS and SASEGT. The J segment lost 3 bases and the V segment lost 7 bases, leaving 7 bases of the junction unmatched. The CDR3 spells CASINQGAANEKLFF. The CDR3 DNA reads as TGTGCCAGCATTAATCAGGGGGCGGCTAATGAAAAACTGTTTTTT.

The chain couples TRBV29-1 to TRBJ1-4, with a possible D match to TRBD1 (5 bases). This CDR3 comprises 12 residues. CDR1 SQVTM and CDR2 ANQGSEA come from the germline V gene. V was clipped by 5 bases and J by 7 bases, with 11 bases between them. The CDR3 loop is CSVFQGIEKLFF. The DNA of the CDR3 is TGCAGCGTTTTTCAGGGTATTGAAAAACTGTTTTTT. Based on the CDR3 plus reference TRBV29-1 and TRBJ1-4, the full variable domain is SAVISQKPSRDICQRGTSLTIQCQVDSQVTMMFWYRQQPGQSLTLIATANQGSEATYESGFVIDKFPISRPNLTFSTLTVSNMSPEDSSIYLCSVFQGIEKLFFGSGTQLSVL.

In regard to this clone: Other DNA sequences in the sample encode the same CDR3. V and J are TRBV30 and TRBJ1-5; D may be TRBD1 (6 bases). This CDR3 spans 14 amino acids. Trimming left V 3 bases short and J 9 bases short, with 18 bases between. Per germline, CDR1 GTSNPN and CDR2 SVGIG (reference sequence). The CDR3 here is CAWRGQGGRAPQHF. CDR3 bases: TGTGCCTGGAGGGGGCAAGGGGGACGGGCGCCCCAGCATTTT. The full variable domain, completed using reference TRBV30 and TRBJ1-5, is SQTIHQWPATLVQPVGSPLSLECTVEGTSNPNLYWYRQAAGRGLQLLFYSVGIGQISSEVPQNLSASRPQDRQFILSSKKLLLSDSGFYLCAWRGQGGRAPQHFGDGTRLSIL.

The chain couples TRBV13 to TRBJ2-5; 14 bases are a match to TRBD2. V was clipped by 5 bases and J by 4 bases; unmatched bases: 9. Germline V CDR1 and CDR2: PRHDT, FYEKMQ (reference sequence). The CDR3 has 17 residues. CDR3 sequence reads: CASSRRLAGGHLETQYF. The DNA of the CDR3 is TGTGCCAGCAGCCGAAGACTAGCGGGGGGGCATTTAGAGACCCAGTACTTC.

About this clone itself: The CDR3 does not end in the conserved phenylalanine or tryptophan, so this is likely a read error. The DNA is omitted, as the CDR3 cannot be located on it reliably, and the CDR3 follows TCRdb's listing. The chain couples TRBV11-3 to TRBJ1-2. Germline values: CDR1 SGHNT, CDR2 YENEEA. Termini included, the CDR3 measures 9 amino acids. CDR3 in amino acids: CASSLEGGK.

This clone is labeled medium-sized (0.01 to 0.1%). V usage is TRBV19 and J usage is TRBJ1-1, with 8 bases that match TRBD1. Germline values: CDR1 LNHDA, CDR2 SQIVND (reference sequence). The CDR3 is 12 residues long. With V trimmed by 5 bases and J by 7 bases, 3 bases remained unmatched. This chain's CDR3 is CASSRDRFEAFF. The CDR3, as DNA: TGTGCCAGTAGTCGGGACAGGTTTGAAGCTTTCTTT.

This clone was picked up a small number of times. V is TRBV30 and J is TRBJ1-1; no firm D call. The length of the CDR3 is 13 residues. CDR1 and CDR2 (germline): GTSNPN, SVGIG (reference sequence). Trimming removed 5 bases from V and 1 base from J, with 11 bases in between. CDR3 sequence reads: CAWGLKSNTEAFF. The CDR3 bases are TGTGCCTGGGGACTGAAATCGAACACTGAAGCTTTCTTT.

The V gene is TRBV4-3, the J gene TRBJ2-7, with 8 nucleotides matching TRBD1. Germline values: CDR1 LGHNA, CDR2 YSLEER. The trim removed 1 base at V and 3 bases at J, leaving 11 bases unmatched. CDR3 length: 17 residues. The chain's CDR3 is CASSQGAGGTTVYEQYF. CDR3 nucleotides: TGCGCCAGCAGCCAAGGGGCAGGGGGCACTACAGTCTACGAGCAGTACTTC.

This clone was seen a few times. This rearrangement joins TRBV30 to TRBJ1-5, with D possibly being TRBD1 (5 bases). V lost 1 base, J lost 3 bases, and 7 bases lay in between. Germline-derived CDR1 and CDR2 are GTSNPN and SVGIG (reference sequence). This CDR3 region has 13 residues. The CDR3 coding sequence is TGTGCCTGGAGTGCAGGGTACAATCAGCCCCAGCATTTT. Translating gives CAWSAGYNQPQHF.

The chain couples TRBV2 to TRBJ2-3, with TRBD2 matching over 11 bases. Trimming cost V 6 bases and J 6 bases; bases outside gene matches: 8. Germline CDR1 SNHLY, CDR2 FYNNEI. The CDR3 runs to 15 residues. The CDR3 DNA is TGTGCCAGCAGGCTTACTAGCGGGGGCCTCGATACGCAGTATTTT. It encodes CASRLTSGGLDTQYF.

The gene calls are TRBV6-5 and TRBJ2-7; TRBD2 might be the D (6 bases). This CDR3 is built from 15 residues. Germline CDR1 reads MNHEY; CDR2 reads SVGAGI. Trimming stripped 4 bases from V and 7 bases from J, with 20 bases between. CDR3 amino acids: CASSSPTSDNREQYF. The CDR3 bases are TGTGCCAGCAGTTCACCGACTAGTGACAATCGGGAGCAGTACTTC.

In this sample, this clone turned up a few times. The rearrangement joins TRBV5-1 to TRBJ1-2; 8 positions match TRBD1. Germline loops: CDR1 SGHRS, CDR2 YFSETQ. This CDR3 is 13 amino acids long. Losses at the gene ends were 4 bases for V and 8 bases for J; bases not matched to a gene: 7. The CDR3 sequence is CASSPGQGNGYTF. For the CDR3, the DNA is TGCGCCAGCAGCCCCGGACAGGGTAACGGCTACACCTTC.

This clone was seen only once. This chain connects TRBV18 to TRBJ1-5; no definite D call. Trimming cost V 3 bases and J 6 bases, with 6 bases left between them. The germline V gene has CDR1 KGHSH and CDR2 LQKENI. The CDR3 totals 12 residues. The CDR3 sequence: CASSPGSQPQHF. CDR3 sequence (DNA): TGTGCCAGCTCACCGGGGAGTCAGCCCCAGCATTTT.

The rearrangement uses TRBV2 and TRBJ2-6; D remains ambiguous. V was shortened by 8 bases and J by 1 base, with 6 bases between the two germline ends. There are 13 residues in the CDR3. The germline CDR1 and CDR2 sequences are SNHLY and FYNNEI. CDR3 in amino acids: CASEPSGANVLTF. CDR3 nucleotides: TGTGCCAGCGAGCCATCTGGGGCCAACGTCCTGACTTTC.

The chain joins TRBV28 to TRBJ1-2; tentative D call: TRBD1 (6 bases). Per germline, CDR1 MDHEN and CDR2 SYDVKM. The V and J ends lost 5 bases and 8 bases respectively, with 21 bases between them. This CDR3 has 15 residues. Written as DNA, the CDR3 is TGTGCCAGCAGTCCCCCAGACCAGGGGTTACTGGGCTACACCTTC. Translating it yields CASSPPDQGLLGYTF.

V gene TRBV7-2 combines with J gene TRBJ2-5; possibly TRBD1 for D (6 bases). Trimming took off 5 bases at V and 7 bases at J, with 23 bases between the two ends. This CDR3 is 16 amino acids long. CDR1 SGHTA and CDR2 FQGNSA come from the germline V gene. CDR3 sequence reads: CASSPGLRGGPRTQYF. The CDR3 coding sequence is TGTGCCAGCAGCCCCGGACTGAGAGGGGGACCGAGGACCCAGTACTTC.

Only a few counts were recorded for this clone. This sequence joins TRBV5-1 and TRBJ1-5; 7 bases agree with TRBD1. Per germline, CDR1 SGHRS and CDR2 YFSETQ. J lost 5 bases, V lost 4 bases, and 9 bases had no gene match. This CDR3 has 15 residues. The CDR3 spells CASSREGQTHQPQHF. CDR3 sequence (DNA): TGCGCCAGCAGCCGAGAGGGACAGACGCATCAGCCCCAGCATTTT. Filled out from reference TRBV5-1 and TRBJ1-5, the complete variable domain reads KAGVTQTPRYLIKTRGQQVTLSCSPISGHRSVSWYQQTPGQGLQFLFEYFSETQRNKGNFPGRFSGRQFSNSRSEMNVSTLELGDSALYLCASSREGQTHQPQHFGDGTRLSIL.

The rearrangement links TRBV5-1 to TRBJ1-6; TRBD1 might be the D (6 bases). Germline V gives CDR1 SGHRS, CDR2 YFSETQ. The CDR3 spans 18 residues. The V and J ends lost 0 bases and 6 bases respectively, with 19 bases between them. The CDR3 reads CASSLAPTGHGGNSPLHF. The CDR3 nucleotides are TGCGCCAGCAGCTTGGCCCCAACAGGGCACGGGGGTAATTCACCCCTCCACTTT.

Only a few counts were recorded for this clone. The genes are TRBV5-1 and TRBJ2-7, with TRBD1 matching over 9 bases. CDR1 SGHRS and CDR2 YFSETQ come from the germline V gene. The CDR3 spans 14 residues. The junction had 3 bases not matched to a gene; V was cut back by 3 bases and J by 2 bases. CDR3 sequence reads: CASSSGTGTYEQYF. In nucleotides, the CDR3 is TGCGCCAGCAGCTCCGGGACAGGGACCTACGAGCAGTACTTC.

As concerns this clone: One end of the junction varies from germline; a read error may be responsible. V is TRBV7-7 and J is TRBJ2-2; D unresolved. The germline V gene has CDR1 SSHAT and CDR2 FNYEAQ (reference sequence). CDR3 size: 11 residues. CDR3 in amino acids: CASSPNAKLFF. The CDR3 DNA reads TGTGCTAGCAGCCCAAACGCGAAGCTGTTTTTT.

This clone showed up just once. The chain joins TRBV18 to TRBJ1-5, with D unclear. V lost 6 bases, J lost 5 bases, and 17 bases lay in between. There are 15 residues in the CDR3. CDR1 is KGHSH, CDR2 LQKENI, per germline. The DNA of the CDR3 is TGTGCCAGCTCTCAAGGCTACATAGGTGATCAGCCCCAGCATTTT. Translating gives CASSQGYIGDQPQHF.

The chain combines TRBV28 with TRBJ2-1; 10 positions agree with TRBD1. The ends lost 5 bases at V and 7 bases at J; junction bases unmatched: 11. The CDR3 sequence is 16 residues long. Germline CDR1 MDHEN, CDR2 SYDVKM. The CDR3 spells CASSPTGTGVRNEQFF. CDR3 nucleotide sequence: TGTGCCAGCAGTCCGACCGGGACAGGGGTGAGGAATGAGCAGTTCTTC.

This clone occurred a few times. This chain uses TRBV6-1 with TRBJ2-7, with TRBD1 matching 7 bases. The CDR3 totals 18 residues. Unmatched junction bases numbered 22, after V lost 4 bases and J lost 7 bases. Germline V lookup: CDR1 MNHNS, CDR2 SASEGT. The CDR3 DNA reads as TGTGCCAGCAGTGGGTCACAGGGGTCACCACGACCTTACGAAGAGCAGTACTTC. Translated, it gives CASSGSQGSPRPYEEQYF.

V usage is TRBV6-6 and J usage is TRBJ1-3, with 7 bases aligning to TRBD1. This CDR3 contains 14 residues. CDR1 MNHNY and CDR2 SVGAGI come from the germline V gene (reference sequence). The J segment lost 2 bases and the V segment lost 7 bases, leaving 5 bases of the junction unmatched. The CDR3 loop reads CASMAGGTGNTIYF. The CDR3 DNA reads TGTGCCAGCATGGCAGGGGGGACTGGAAACACCATATATTTT.

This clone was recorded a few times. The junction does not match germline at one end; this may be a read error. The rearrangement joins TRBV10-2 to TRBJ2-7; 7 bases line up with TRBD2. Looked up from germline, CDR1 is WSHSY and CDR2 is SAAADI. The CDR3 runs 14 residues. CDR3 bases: TGCGCCAGCAGTGAGTCAGGGAGGGAGTACGGGCAGTACTTC. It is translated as CASSESGREYGQYF.

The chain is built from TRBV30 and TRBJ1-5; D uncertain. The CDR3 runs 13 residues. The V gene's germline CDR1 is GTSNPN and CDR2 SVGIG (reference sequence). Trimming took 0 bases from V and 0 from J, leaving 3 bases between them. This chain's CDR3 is CAWSVDSNQPQHF. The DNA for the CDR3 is TGTGCCTGGAGTGTCGATAGCAATCAGCCCCAGCATTTT.